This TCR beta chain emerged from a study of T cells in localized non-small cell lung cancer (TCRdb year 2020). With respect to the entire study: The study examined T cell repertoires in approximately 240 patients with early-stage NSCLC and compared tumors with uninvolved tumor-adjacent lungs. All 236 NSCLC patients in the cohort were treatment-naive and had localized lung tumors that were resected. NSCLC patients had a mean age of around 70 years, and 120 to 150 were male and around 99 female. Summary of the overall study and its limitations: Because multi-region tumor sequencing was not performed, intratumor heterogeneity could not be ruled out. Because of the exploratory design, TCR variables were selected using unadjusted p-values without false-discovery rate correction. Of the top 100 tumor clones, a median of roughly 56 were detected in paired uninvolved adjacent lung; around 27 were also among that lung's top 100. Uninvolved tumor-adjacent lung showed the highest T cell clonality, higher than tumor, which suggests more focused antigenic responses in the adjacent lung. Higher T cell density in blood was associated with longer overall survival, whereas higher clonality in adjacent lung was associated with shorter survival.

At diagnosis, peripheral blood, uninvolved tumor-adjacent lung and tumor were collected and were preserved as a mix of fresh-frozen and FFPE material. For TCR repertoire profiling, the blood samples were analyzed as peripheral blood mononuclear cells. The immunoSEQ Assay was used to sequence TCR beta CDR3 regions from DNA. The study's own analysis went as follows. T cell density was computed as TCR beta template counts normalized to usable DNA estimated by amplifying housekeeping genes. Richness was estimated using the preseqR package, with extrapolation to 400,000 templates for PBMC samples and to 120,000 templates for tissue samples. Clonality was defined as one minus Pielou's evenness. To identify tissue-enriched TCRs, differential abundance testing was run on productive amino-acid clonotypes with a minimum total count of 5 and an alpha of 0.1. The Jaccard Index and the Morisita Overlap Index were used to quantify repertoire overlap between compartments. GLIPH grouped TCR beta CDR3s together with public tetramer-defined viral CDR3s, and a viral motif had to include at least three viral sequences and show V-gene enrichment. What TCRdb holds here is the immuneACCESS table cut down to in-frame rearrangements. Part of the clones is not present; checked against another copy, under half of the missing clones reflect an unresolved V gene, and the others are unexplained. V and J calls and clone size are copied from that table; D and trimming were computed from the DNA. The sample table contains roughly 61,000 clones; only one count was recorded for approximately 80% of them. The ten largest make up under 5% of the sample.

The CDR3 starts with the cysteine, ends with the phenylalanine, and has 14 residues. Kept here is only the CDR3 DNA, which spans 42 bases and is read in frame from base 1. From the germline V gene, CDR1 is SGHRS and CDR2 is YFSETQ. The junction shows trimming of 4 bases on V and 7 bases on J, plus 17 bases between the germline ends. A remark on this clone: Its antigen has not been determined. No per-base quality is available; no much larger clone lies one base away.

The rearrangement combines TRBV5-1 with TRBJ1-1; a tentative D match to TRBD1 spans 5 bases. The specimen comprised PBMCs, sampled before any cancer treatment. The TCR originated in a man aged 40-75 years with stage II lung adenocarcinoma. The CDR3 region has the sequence CASSPSGTRGEAFF. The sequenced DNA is TGCGCCAGCAGCCCGTCCGGGACTAGAGGTGAAGCTTTCTTT.